One and the same sample provided the 23 T cell receptor beta chains below, sequenced in a study of T cell repertoires in ileal Crohn's disease. TCRdb's copy holds only in-frame clones and misses some; the assay was immunoSEQ multiplex PCR. The repertoire has several thousand clones, almost 95% of them found once; the top ten carry 1.6%. The sequenced material came from ileal tissue. These TCRs come from an adult with Crohn's disease.

This rearrangement joins TRBV5-1 to TRBJ2-5, with 13 bases aligning to TRBD2. This CDR3 has 18 residues. V was clipped by 4 bases and J by 3 bases; unmatched bases: 12. Germline CDR1 is SGHRS and CDR2 is YFSETQ. The CDR3 here is CASSPTSGRATGKETQYF. DNA of the CDR3: TGCGCCAGCAGCCCTACTAGCGGGAGGGCCACGGGAAAAGAGACCCAGTACTTC.

J is TRBJ1-2 and V is TRBV28; D is perhaps TRBD1 (6 bases). Germline V CDR1 and CDR2: MDHEN, SYDVKM. The CDR3 has 16 amino acids. V was cut by 6 bases and J by 4 bases, with 21 bases left in between. CDR3 sequence reads: CASRAGQNLKTYGYTF. CDR3 DNA sequence: TGTGCCAGCAGGGCAGGACAGAACCTAAAGACCTATGGCTACACCTTC.

The chain recombines TRBV4-2 with TRBJ1-2, with TRBD1 matching over 12 bases. Germline loops: CDR1 LGHNA, CDR2 YNFKEQ. The CDR3 has 14 residues. V trimming: 4 bases; J trimming: 8 bases; junction bases outside the gene matches: 5. The CDR3 spells CASSPGQGARGYTF. The DNA of the CDR3 is TGTGCCAGCAGCCCGGGACAGGGGGCGCGGGGCTACACCTTC.

The chain is built from TRBV29-1 and TRBJ2-3, with 8 bases fitting TRBD2. Germline V lookup: CDR1 SQVTM, CDR2 ANQGSEA. J gave up 3 bases and V 8 bases, and 7 bases lay outside the gene matches. The CDR3 sequence is 13 residues long. The CDR3 region is CSHRRGGTDTQYF. CDR3 in DNA: TGCAGCCACCGACGGGGGGGAACAGATACGCAGTATTTT.

CDR3 protein: CASSTLGGDEQFF. For the CDR3, the DNA is TGTGCCAGCAGTACTCTAGGGGGCGATGAGCAGTTCTTC. This chain connects TRBV28 to TRBJ2-1, with TRBD1 matching 7 bases. V lost 5 bases and J lost 8; bases outside the gene matches: 6. The CDR3 covers 13 residues. In germline, CDR1 is MDHEN, CDR2 SYDVKM. The entire variable domain, with the rest obtained from reference TRBV28 and TRBJ2-1, is as follows: DVKVTQSSRYLVKRTGEKVFLECVQDMDHENMFWYRQDPGLGLRLIYFSYDVKMKEKGDIPEGYSVSREKKERFSLILESASTNQTSMYLCASSTLGGDEQFFGPGTRLTVL.

V usage is TRBV6-5 and J usage is TRBJ1-2; D unresolved. V was cut by 6 bases and J by 0 bases, with 8 bases left in between. The germline gives CDR1 MNHEY, CDR2 SVGAGI. CDR3 length: 13 residues. In DNA, the CDR3 is TGTGCCAGCAGCCCGACTACTAACTATGGCTACACCTTC. As protein: CASSPTTNYGYTF.

The chain is built from TRBV6-6 and TRBJ2-2; tentatively, D is TRBD1 (6 bases). This CDR3 is built from 15 residues. The V end was cut by 7 bases, the J end by 3 bases, with 15 bases between. The germline CDR1 and CDR2 sequences are MNHNY and SVGAGI (reference sequence). CDR3 DNA sequence: TGTGCCAGCACCCCGGGGCAGGGGTACACCGGGGAGCTGTTTTTT. Protein: CASTPGQGYTGELFF.

The chain is built from TRBV7-9 and TRBJ2-3; D ambiguous. The V gene's germline CDR1 is SEHNR and CDR2 FQNEAQ (reference sequence). Trimming pared 1 base from V and 0 bases from J, leaving 8 bases between. The CDR3 is 15 residues long. CDR3 DNA sequence: TGTGCCAGCAGCTTAGGGCAAATTAGCACAGATACGCAGTATTTT. This translates into CASSLGQISTDTQYF.

The chain recombines TRBV11-2 with TRBJ2-7; 9 positions agree with TRBD1. Germline assignment: CDR1 SGHAT and CDR2 FQNNGV. The CDR3 covers 14 residues. Trimming cost V 7 bases and J 4 bases; bases outside gene matches: 8. DNA for the CDR3: TGTGCCAGCAAAGGCCGGGACAGGGCATACGAGCAGTACTTC. Protein sequence: CASKGRDRAYEQYF.

The chain is built from TRBV5-6 and TRBJ1-4; tentatively, D is TRBD1 (5 bases). This CDR3 is built from 15 residues. In germline, CDR1 is SGHDT, CDR2 YYEEEE. Trimming stripped 2 bases from V and 5 bases from J, with 13 bases between. CDR3 sequence reads: CASSFNGGENEKLFF. The DNA for the CDR3 is TGTGCCAGCAGCTTTAACGGAGGGGAAAATGAAAAACTGTTTTTT.

The chain carries TRBV19 and TRBJ1-1; D perhaps matches TRBD1 (5 bases). The germline V gene encodes CDR1 LNHDA and CDR2 SQIVND (reference sequence). The germline V and J ends were trimmed by 7 bases and 5 bases, with 23 bases remaining between them. The CDR3 is 16 amino acids. The CDR3 sequence is CASTHLTGTAKTEAFF. The DNA of the CDR3 is TGTGCCAGTACCCACCTAACCGGGACTGCTAAAACTGAAGCTTTCTTT.

The chain employs TRBV11-2 and TRBJ1-1; the D is unclear. The CDR3 is 13 amino acids. V was pared by 1 base and J by 4 bases, with 7 bases between. Germline assignment: CDR1 SGHAT and CDR2 FQNNGV. CDR3 loop: CASSLGAITEAFF. The CDR3 nucleotides read TGTGCCAGCAGCTTAGGGGCGATCACTGAAGCTTTCTTT.

CDR3 residues: CASSLYTDTQYF. DNA for the CDR3: TGTGCCAGCAGCTTATACACAGATACGCAGTATTTT. The chain employs TRBV5-4 and TRBJ2-3; D is unclear. CDR1 is SGHNT and CDR2 is YYREEE in the germline V gene (reference sequence). V lost 2 bases and J lost 2, with 3 bases in between. CDR3 length: 12 residues. Drawing the rest from reference TRBV5-4 and TRBJ2-3, the complete variable domain is ETGVTQSPTHLIKTRGQQVTLRCSSQSGHNTVSWYQQALGQGPQFIFQYYREEENGRGNFPPRFSGLQFPNYSSELNVNALELDDSALYLCASSLYTDTQYFGPGTRLTVL.

The gene calls are TRBV4-1 and TRBJ1-5, with D unresolved. From germline, CDR1 is MGHRA and CDR2 YSYEKL. V was trimmed by 0 bases and J by 4 bases, leaving 10 bases between them. CDR3 length: 15 residues. CDR3 residues: CASSQDELSNQPQHF. The CDR3 DNA follows: TGCGCCAGCAGCCAAGACGAGTTGTCAAATCAGCCCCAGCATTTT.

This chain uses TRBV28 with TRBJ2-2; D perhaps matches TRBD2 (6 bases). CDR1 MDHEN and CDR2 SYDVKM come from the germline V gene. The V and J ends lost 7 bases and 0 bases respectively, with 15 bases between them. This CDR3 spans 16 amino acids. CDR3 region: CASTKGPGANTGELFF. The CDR3, as DNA: TGTGCCAGCACCAAGGGTCCGGGAGCGAACACCGGGGAGCTGTTTTTT.

V gene TRBV7-9 combines with J gene TRBJ2-2, with 10 nucleotides matching TRBD1. The trim removed 5 bases at V and 6 bases at J, leaving 9 bases unmatched. The CDR3 loop spans 16 amino acids. Germline V gene lookup returns CDR1 SEHNR and CDR2 FQNEAQ (reference sequence). The CDR3 reads CASSHAGQGTPGELFF. The CDR3 region has the DNA TGTGCCAGCAGCCATGCGGGACAGGGGACCCCCGGGGAGCTGTTTTTT. Using reference TRBV7-9 and TRBJ2-2 for the parts outside the CDR3, the full variable domain is DTGVSQNPRHKITKRGQNVTFRCDPISEHNRLYWYRQTLGQGPEFLTYFQNEAQLEKSRLLSDRFSAERPKGSFSTLEIQRTEQGDSAMYLCASSHAGQGTPGELFFGEGSRLTVL.

This clone was detected only a few times. This rearrangement joins TRBV11-2 to TRBJ1-3, with D perhaps TRBD1 (5 bases). This CDR3 contains 15 residues. Deletions cut 2 bases from V and 1 base from J, with 9 bases between. CDR1 is SGHAT, CDR2 FQNNGV, per germline. CDR3 coding DNA: TGTGCCAGCAGCTTATTCGGGGGTTCTGGAAACACCATATATTTT. Translating it yields CASSLFGGSGNTIYF.

This clone was observed a few times. This chain links TRBV5-1 with TRBJ2-5; perhaps TRBD2 as D (5 bases). Germline V gene data show CDR1 as SGHRS and CDR2 as YFSETQ. The CDR3 extends over 13 amino acids. Trimming pared 1 base from V and 3 bases from J, leaving 7 bases between. This chain's CDR3 is CASSLSGEETQYF. As DNA, the CDR3 is TGCGCCAGCAGCTTGAGCGGAGAAGAGACCCAGTACTTC.

This chain uses TRBV19 with TRBJ1-2; possibly TRBD1 for D (5 bases). Looked up from germline, CDR1 is LNHDA and CDR2 is SQIVND (reference sequence). The CDR3 runs 14 residues. V shed 5 bases and J shed 8 bases, with 18 bases lying between them. The CDR3 sequence is CASSLPGEGQGYTF. The CDR3 bases are TGTGCCAGTAGTCTCCCCGGGGAGGGGCAGGGCTACACCTTC. The complete variable domain, with remaining parts taken from reference TRBV19 and TRBJ1-2, reads DGGITQSPKYLFRKEGQNVTLSCEQNLNHDAMYWYRQDPGQGLRLIYYSQIVNDFQKGDIAEGYSVSREKKESFPLTVTSAQKNPTAFYLCASSLPGEGQGYTFGSGTRLTVV.

The CDR3 reads CAILSGSVDEQYF. Written as DNA, the CDR3 is TGTGCCATACTTAGCGGGAGTGTCGACGAGCAGTACTTC. V is TRBV6-1 and J is TRBJ2-7, with 9 positions matching TRBD2. Per the germline V gene, CDR1 is MNHNS and CDR2 is SASEGT. V was pared by 10 bases and J by 5 bases, with 9 bases of the junction left unmatched. The CDR3 covers 13 residues.

The chain is built from TRBV19 and TRBJ1-5; 7 bases agree with TRBD1. The length of the CDR3 is 14 residues. V lost 6 bases and J lost 2; bases outside the gene matches: 4. Per germline, CDR1 LNHDA and CDR2 SQIVND (reference sequence). CDR3 in amino acids: CASRSGQRNQPQHF. In DNA, the CDR3 is TGTGCCAGTAGGTCGGGACAGCGCAATCAGCCCCAGCATTTT.

Here the CDR3 DNA reads TGTGCCAGCTCACCACCGGGGGGACAGGGGACAGATACGCAGTATTTT. It yields the protein CASSPPGGQGTDTQYF. This sequence joins TRBV18 and TRBJ2-3, with TRBD1 matching 10 bases. The CDR3 contains 16 residues. Germline CDR1 is KGHSH and CDR2 is LQKENI. Trimming at V came to 0 bases and at J to 3 bases, leaving 3 bases not matched to a gene. Full variable domain (outside the CDR3, taken from reference TRBV18 and TRBJ2-3): NAGVMQNPRHLVRRRGQEARLRCSPMKGHSHVYWYRQLPEEGLKFMVYLQKENIIDESGMPKERFSAEFPKEGPSILRIQQVVRGDSAAYFCASSPPGGQGTDTQYFGPGTRLTVL.

The rearrangement uses TRBV5-1 and TRBJ2-6; maybe TRBD1 (6 bases). Trimming removed 4 bases at V and 4 bases at J, with 12 bases between. The CDR3 runs 15 residues. The germline CDR1 and CDR2 sequences are SGHRS and YFSETQ. The CDR3 loop is CASSLQGGGANVLTF. CDR3 nucleotide sequence: TGCGCCAGCAGCCTACAGGGTGGCGGGGCCAACGTCCTGACTTTC.